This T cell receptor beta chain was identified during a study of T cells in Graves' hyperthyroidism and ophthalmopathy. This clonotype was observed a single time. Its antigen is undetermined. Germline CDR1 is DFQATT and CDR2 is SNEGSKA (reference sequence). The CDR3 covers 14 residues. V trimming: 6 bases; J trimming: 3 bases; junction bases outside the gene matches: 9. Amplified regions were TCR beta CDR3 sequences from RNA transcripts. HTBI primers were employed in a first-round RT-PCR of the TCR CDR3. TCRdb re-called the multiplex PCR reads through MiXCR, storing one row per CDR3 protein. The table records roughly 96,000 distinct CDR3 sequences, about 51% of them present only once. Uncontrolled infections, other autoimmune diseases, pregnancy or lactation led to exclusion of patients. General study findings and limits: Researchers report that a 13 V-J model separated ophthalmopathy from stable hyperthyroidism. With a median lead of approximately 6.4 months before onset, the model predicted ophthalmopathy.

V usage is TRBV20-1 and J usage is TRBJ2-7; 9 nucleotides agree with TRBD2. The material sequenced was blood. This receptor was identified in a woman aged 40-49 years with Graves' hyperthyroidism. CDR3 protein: CSAIGQAGGYEQYF. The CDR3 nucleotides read TGCAGTGCCATCGGGCAAGCGGGAGGCTACGAGCAGTACTTC.